This T cell receptor (beta chain) was observed in a study of post-analysis software for immune sequencing data. Study summary: Relapsing-remitting, secondary progressive and progressive-relapsing forms made up the multiple sclerosis disease courses.

This CDR3 contains 14 residues. The V end lost 3 bases, the J end lost 5 bases, and 13 bases lay between the germline ends. Germline lookup yields CDR1 MGHRA and CDR2 YSYEKL. On this clonotype itself: Its antigen is undetermined.

TCR beta libraries were prepared from cDNA with unique molecular identifiers. Researchers reported some 500,000 cDNA molecules coming from around 1 to 10 million T cells. TCRdb analysed the PCR reads with MiXCR anew, one entry per CDR3 protein. The table records about 260,000 distinct CDR3 sequences, about 38% of them present only once. Notes on the study in general: Patients with multiple sclerosis recorded significantly lower normalized Chao1 diversity than controls, the study found. TRBV5-6, TRBV5-1 and TRBV20-1 were among roughly 5 TRBV segments more frequent in patients than controls. F measure grouped same-batch samples tightly together.

The origin of this receptor is a girl aged 10-17 years with multiple sclerosis. Sequenced sample: blood. The chain employs TRBV4-1 and TRBJ1-1; weak D call: TRBD1 (5 bases). CDR3 sequence (DNA): TGCGCCAGCAGCCAGTCAACAGGCGTTACTGAAGCTTTCTTT. It specifies CASSQSTGVTEAFF.